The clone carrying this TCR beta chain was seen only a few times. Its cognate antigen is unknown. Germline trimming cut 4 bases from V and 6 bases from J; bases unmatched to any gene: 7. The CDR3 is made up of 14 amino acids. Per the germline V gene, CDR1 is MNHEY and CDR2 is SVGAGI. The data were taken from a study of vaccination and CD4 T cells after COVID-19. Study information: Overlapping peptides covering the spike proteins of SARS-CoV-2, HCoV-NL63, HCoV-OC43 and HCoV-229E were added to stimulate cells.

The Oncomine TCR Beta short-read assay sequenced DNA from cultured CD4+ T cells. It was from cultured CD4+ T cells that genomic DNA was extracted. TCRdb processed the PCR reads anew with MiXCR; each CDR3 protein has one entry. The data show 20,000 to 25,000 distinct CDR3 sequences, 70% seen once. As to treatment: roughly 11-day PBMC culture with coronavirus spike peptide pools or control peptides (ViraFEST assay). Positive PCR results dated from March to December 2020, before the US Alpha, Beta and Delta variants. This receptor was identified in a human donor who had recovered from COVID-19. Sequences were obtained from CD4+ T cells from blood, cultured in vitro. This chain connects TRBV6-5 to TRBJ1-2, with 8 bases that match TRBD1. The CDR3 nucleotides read TGTGCCAGCAGTTCAGGGAGACAGGGGCATGGCTACACCTTC. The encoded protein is CASSSGRQGHGYTF.